This T cell receptor (beta chain) was sequenced during a study of shared clonotypes between healthy human individuals. Some clones are missing from TCRdb's copy, which holds only in-frame ones; the method was immunoSEQ multiplex PCR. There are 2 million to 2.5 million clones in the sample; approximately 94% occur only once, and 0.85% to 1.3% lies in the top ten. Cells designated naive CD8 were CD45RO-negative and were positively selected for CCR7, with terminally differentiated effector memory CD45RA+ cells excluded. General study results and limits: How much donors shared clonotypes was expected to be affected by sequencing depth. Estimated clonotype richness was generally higher in naive than memory subsets.

Germline assignment: CDR1 SNHLY and CDR2 FYNNEI. CDR3 length equals 16 residues. The V and J ends lost 8 bases and 6 bases, in that order; junction bases with no gene match: 13. Points on this clone: What it binds is unknown.

The sample was naive CD8+ T cells sorted from blood. V is TRBV2 and J is TRBJ2-1; 10 bases agree with TRBD2. This TCR was recovered from a man aged 18 to 30 in good health. The CDR3 DNA reads TGTGCCAGCGCCCCCACCCTAGCGGGGGTGTCCAATGAGCAGTTCTTC. Its protein is CASAPTLAGVSNEQFF.